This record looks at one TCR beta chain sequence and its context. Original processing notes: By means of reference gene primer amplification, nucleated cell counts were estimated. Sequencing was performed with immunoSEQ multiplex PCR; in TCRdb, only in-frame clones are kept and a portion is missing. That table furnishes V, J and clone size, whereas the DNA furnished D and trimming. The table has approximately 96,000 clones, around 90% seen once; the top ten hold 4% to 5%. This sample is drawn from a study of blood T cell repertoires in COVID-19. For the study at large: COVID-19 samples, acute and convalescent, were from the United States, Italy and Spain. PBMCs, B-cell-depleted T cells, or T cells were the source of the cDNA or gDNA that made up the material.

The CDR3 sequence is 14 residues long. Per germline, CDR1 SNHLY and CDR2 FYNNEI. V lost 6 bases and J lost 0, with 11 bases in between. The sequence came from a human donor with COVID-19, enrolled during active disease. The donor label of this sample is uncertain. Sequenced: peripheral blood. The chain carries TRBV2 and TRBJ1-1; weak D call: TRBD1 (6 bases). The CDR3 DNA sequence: TGTGCCAGCAGCGGACAGACTTTGAACACTGAAGCTTTCTTT. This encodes CASSGQTLNTEAFF.